These 5 T cell receptor beta chains were all obtained from the same sample, sequenced in a study of Ad26.COV2.S vaccination and SARS-CoV-2 variants. Profiled with immunoSEQ multiplex PCR; TCRdb holds only in-frame clones, not every one. Of about 350,000 clones in the sample, 90% to 95% were seen once. The input for sequencing was peripheral blood, taken after recovery from COVID-19. These receptors were taken from a human donor who had recovered from COVID-19.

The rearrangement joins TRBV20-1 to TRBJ1-2, with D unclear. Trimming stripped 3 bases from V and 6 bases from J, with 5 bases between. This CDR3 comprises 10 residues. Per the germline V gene, CDR1 is DFQATT and CDR2 is SNEGSKA (reference sequence). The CDR3 reads CSASGDGYTF. In nucleotides, the CDR3 is TGCAGTGCTAGTGGGGATGGCTACACCTTC.

CDR3 DNA sequence: TGTGCCAGCACCTGGGGCGGGGACACGCAGTATTTT. It is translated as CASTWGGDTQYF. This chain links TRBV5-4 with TRBJ2-3; D might be TRBD2 (6 bases). The V end lost 6 bases, the J end lost 9 bases, and 14 bases lay between the germline ends. Germline assignment: CDR1 SGHNT and CDR2 YYREEE (reference sequence). CDR3 length equals 12 residues.

The CDR3 sequence is CASSLARGRGYTF. CDR3 nucleotide sequence: TGTGCCAGCAGTTTAGCGAGGGGTAGAGGCTACACCTTC. The chain has TRBV12-3 or TRBV12-4 and TRBJ1-2; possible D gene TRBD1, 5 bases. This CDR3 has 13 residues. Trimming took 0 bases from V and 8 from J, leaving 10 bases between them.

The CDR3 spells CASRIISAGSSYEQYF. The CDR3 DNA sequence: TGTGCCAGCAGAATTATATCAGCAGGGAGCTCCTACGAGCAGTACTTC. The J gene is TRBJ2-7, the V gene TRBV27; D might be TRBD1 or TRBD2, each matching 5 bases. This CDR3 comprises 16 residues. V lost 6 bases and J 0 bases, leaving 18 bases between the germline ends. The germline CDR1 and CDR2 sequences are MNHEY and SMNVEV (reference sequence).

This clone showed up just once. This chain connects TRBV3-1 (or the pseudogene TRBV3-2) to TRBJ2-1; 13 bases are a match to TRBD2. The CDR3 extends over 17 amino acids. V shed 2 bases and J 9 bases; nucleotides not matched to a gene: 10. From germline, CDR1 is LGHDT and CDR2 YNNKEL (reference sequence). Here the CDR3 DNA reads TGTGCCAGCAGCCAACTCCTAACTAGCGGGGGGGCTGTTGAGCAGTTCTTC. This codes for CASSQLLTSGGAVEQFF.